The text below deals with one TCR beta chain. This record belongs to a study of blood T cell repertoires in COVID-19. In the original processing: Amplified reference gene primers provided the basis for estimating nucleated cell counts. Produced via immunoSEQ multiplex PCR; TCRdb's table is partial and in-frame only. The V and J calls and clone size were taken over from that table, and D and trimming were inferred from the DNA. This table holds some 90,000 clones, approximately 86% found once. The receptor's source is an elderly man with active or convalescent COVID-19. The sample taken for sequencing was peripheral blood.

The CDR3 DNA sequence: TGTGCCAGCAGCTTAGTGGTGGGCGCTGAAGCTTTCTTT. Encoded protein: CASSLVVGAEAFF. The chain couples TRBV7-2 to TRBJ1-1; D is undetermined. CDR1 and CDR2 from the germline V gene are SGHTA and FQGNSA. This CDR3 has 13 residues. V shed 1 base and J shed 6 bases, with 9 bases lying between them.